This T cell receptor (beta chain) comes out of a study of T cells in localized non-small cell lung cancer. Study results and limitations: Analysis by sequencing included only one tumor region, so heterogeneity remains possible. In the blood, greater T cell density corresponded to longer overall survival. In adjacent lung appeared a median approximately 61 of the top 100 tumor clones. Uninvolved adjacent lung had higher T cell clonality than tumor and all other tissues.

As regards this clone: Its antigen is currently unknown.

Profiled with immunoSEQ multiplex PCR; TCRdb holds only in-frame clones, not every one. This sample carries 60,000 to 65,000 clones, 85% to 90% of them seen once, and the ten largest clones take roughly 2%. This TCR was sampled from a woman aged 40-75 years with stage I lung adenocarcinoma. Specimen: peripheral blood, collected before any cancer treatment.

The CDR3 DNA sequence: TGTGCCAGCACCCCTTCAATGGGAGAGCAGCCCCAGCATTTT. This sequence encodes CASTPSMGEQPQHF. The chain is built from TRBV28 and TRBJ1-5; no reliable D call. The CDR3 length is 14 residues. The germline V and J ends were trimmed by 7 bases and 7 bases, with 17 bases remaining between them. The V gene's germline CDR1 is MDHEN and CDR2 SYDVKM.